This entry features one T cell receptor beta chain sequence. The sample comes from a study of T cell responses to AZD1222 COVID-19 vaccine. Clones were sequenced by immunoSEQ multiplex PCR, and TCRdb holds only the in-frame ones, with some missing. The profile shows some 140,000 clones, over 90% of them singletons. The CDR3 extends over 18 amino acids. Germline V lookup: CDR1 LGHNA, CDR2 YNFKEQ. Germline trimming cut 4 bases from V and 4 bases from J; bases unmatched to any gene: 18. This rearrangement joins TRBV4-2 to TRBJ1-1; 7 bases are a match to TRBD1. The TCR comes from an adult in good health. The source was peripheral blood, collected on day 0 of AZD1222 vaccination. CDR3 nucleotides: TGTGCCAGCAGCCCCATTCGAAGTCGTGAGGGGGCCGGCACTGAAGCTTTCTTT. Protein: CASSPIRSREGAGTEAFF.